These 26 T cell receptor beta chains originate from one sample sequenced in a study of CD8 T cells in Susac syndrome. The RNA, about 0.45 to 1 ug, was put through reverse transcription using random hexamers. TCRdb ran MiXCR on the immunoSEQ multiplex PCR reads and lists one entry per CDR3 protein. The repertoire includes over 200,000 distinct CDR3 sequences, more than 85% of them detected once, and 0.07% to 0.095% sits in the top ten. The specimen sequenced was CD4+ T cells from PBMCs. These receptors were taken from a human donor with multiple sclerosis.

About this clonotype: The junction shows a germline mismatch at one end, possibly a read error. The chain combines TRBV19 with TRBJ1-2, with D possibly matching TRBD1 (5 bases). CDR1 is LNHDA and CDR2 is SQIVND in the germline V gene (reference sequence). This CDR3 is 15 amino acids long. In DNA, the CDR3 is TGTGCCAGTAGTCTAGAGGGACCCTGGAACTATGGCTACACCTTC. Protein product: CASSLEGPWNYGYTF.

The rearrangement uses TRBV20-1 and TRBJ2-5; the match to TRBD2 covers 13 bases. The CDR3 contains 16 residues. Germline CDR1 is DFQATT and CDR2 is SNEGSKA (reference sequence). Trimming at V came to 4 bases and at J to 2 bases, leaving 7 bases not matched to a gene. The CDR3 here is CSATPPGLAGQETQYF. As DNA, the CDR3 is TGCAGTGCTACCCCCCCGGGACTAGCGGGACAAGAGACCCAGTACTTC.

This rearrangement joins TRBV24-1 to TRBJ2-5; D remains unclear. Germline CDR1 and CDR2: KGHDR and SFDVKD. V was trimmed by 5 bases and J by 6 bases, leaving 9 bases between them. This CDR3 comprises 12 residues. CDR3 amino acids: CATSVKGKTQYF. The CDR3 coding sequence is TGTGCCACCAGTGTCAAAGGGAAGACCCAGTACTTC.

This chain links TRBV18 with TRBJ2-3; 7 nucleotides agree with TRBD1. Per the germline V gene, CDR1 is KGHSH and CDR2 is LQKENI. This CDR3 has 15 amino acids. Trimming took 1 base from V and 0 from J; bases not matched to a gene: 1. The DNA for the CDR3 is TGTGCCAGCTCACCACAACAGGGGAGCACAGATACGCAGTATTTT. It encodes CASSPQQGSTDTQYF.

This rearrangement joins TRBV2 to TRBJ2-7; D uncertain. Deletions cut 2 bases from V and 3 bases from J, with 2 bases between. This CDR3 is 11 amino acids long. Looked up from germline, CDR1 is SNHLY and CDR2 is FYNNEI. The CDR3 region has the DNA TGTGCCAGCAGTGAAAACTACGAGCAGTACGTC. Translating gives CASSENYEQYV.

The V gene is TRBV4-1, the J gene TRBJ2-3; D ambiguous. The V end lost 0 bases, the J end lost 10 bases, and 11 bases lay between the germline ends. Germline CDR1 reads MGHRA; CDR2 reads YSYEKL. This CDR3 region has 13 residues. CDR3 DNA sequence: TGCGCCAGCAGCCAAGATCGTGGGTGGGCGCAGTATTTT. Translating gives CASSQDRGWAQYF.

This clonotype was seen once. V gene TRBV6-5 combines with J gene TRBJ1-1; D is perhaps TRBD1 (5 bases). V shed 0 bases and J shed 0 bases, with 5 bases lying between them. The germline CDR1 and CDR2 sequences are MNHEY and SVGAGI. This CDR3 is built from 14 residues. This chain's CDR3 is CASSYSGLNTEAFF. The DNA for the CDR3 is TGTGCCAGCAGTTACTCGGGACTGAACACTGAAGCTTTCTTT.

The V and J genes are TRBV29-1 and TRBJ2-1, with TRBD1 as a possible D gene (5 bases). V was trimmed by 3 bases and J by 7 bases, leaving 13 bases between them. CDR1 is SQVTM and CDR2 is ANQGSEA in the germline V gene. There are 13 residues in the CDR3. CDR3: CSVDRVVGNEQFF. The DNA of the CDR3 is TGCAGCGTTGACAGGGTTGTGGGGAATGAGCAGTTCTTC.

The chain employs TRBV7-9 and TRBJ1-6; D might be TRBD1 (6 bases). V shed 4 bases and J shed 7 bases, with 14 bases lying between them. The CDR3 is 15 amino acids. Germline V gene sequence: CDR1 SEHNR, CDR2 FQNEAQ (reference sequence). The CDR3 region has the DNA TGTGCCAGCAGCTCCCCGGGACAAGGAAATTCACCCCTCCACTTT. This gives the protein CASSSPGQGNSPLHF.

CDR3 in DNA: TGCGCCAGCAGCTCCCAGGGGGGTAACAATTCACCCCTCCACTTT. This encodes CASSSQGGNNSPLHF. The rearrangement joins TRBV5-1 to TRBJ1-6, with 7 bases fitting TRBD1. CDR3 length: 15 amino acids. The V segment lost 3 bases and the J segment 7 bases; nucleotides outside the gene matches: 7. The V gene's germline CDR1 is SGHRS and CDR2 YFSETQ.

The V gene is TRBV24-1, the J gene TRBJ2-1; 8 nucleotides line up with TRBD1. This CDR3 has 16 residues. Germline loops: CDR1 KGHDR, CDR2 SFDVKD. The V segment lost 3 bases and the J segment 0 bases; nucleotides outside the gene matches: 3. The CDR3 sequence: CATSDRDRSSYNEQFF. CDR3 in DNA: TGTGCCACCAGTGATAGGGACAGGAGCTCCTACAATGAGCAGTTCTTC.

V usage is TRBV5-1 and J usage is TRBJ2-4, with 11 bases fitting TRBD2. The CDR3 runs 19 residues. In germline, CDR1 is SGHRS, CDR2 YFSETQ. The J segment lost 0 bases and the V segment lost 4 bases, leaving 12 bases of the junction unmatched. The CDR3 region has the DNA TGCGCCAGCAGCCTACGAGGGGATCTAGCGGGGGGAGCCAAAAACATTCAGTACTTC. It is translated as CASSLRGDLAGGAKNIQYF.

The V call is TRBV19, the J call TRBJ2-3; a possible D gene is TRBD2 (5 bases). Trimming shortened V by 5 bases and J by 4 bases, and 10 bases separated the two germline ends. The CDR3 consists of 13 residues. Per the germline V gene, CDR1 is LNHDA and CDR2 is SQIVND (reference sequence). The CDR3 here is CASSSSGPDTQYF. Written as DNA, the CDR3 is TGTGCCAGTAGTTCCAGCGGACCAGATACGCAGTATTTT.

The V call is TRBV27, the J call TRBJ2-6; D remains unclear. This CDR3 has 13 residues. V shed 6 bases and J shed 4 bases, with 7 bases lying between them. Germline CDR1 MNHEY, CDR2 SMNVEV (reference sequence). The CDR3 bases are TGTGCCAGCAGGTCTGGAGGGGCCAACGTCCTGACTTTC. Translated, it gives CASRSGGANVLTF.

The V call is TRBV4-2, the J call TRBJ1-6; D might be TRBD1 (6 bases). From germline, CDR1 is LGHNA and CDR2 YNFKEQ. Trimming removed 3 bases from V and 14 bases from J, with 17 bases in between. The CDR3 extends over 14 amino acids. In DNA, the CDR3 is TGTGCCAGCAGCCAGCCGGGACCCCCAGGGGCCCTCCACTTT. This sequence encodes CASSQPGPPGALHF.

The genes are TRBV3-1 and TRBJ1-4; D is uncertain. In germline, CDR1 is LGHDT, CDR2 YNNKEL (reference sequence). Trimming stripped 6 bases from V and 5 bases from J, with 10 bases between. The CDR3 extends over 13 amino acids. For the CDR3, the DNA is TGTGCCAGCAGTTACGTGTCGAATGAAAAACTGTTTTTT. Amino acids: CASSYVSNEKLFF.

The chain carries TRBV4-1 and TRBJ1-5, with a possible D match to TRBD1 (6 bases). V shed 0 bases and J shed 1 base, with 13 bases lying between them. The CDR3 sequence is 17 residues long. CDR1 is MGHRA and CDR2 is YSYEKL in the germline V gene. The CDR3 DNA sequence: TGCGCCAGCAGCCAAGAGGGCAACAGGGCCAGCAATCAGCCCCAGCATTTT. As protein: CASSQEGNRASNQPQHF.

J is TRBJ2-5 and V is TRBV23-1; 7 positions agree with TRBD1. TRBV23-1 is filed as an ORF, its function uncertain. The CDR3 contains 15 residues. V lost 3 bases, J lost 4 bases, and 8 bases stayed unmatched. The CDR3 DNA reads as TGCGCCAGCAGTCATCCGACAGGGAGAGTAGAGACCCAGTACTTC. Translation gives CASSHPTGRVETQYF.

The chain is built from TRBV27 and TRBJ1-6, with TRBD1 as a possible D gene (6 bases). CDR1 MNHEY and CDR2 SMNVEV come from the germline V gene (reference sequence). This CDR3 has 14 residues. The V end lost 5 bases, the J end lost 11 bases, and 16 bases lay between the germline ends. The DNA of the CDR3 is TGTGCCAGCAGTCTAGGACAGAGGTTGACACCCCTCCACTTT. This sequence encodes CASSLGQRLTPLHF.

The gene calls are TRBV27 and TRBJ1-5; D unresolved. This CDR3 is built from 14 residues. Germline V CDR1 and CDR2: MNHEY, SMNVEV (reference sequence). Trimming stripped 3 bases from V and 5 bases from J, with 11 bases between. The CDR3 protein is CASSFYGRDQPQHF. CDR3 DNA sequence: TGTGCCAGCAGTTTTTACGGGCGGGATCAGCCCCAGCATTTT.

This clonotype was seen once. The V and J genes are TRBV7-2 and TRBJ2-6; D ambiguous. The CDR3 spans 15 residues. The V gene's germline CDR1 is SGHTA and CDR2 FQGNSA. Trimming cost V 7 bases and J 0 bases, with 10 bases left between them. For the CDR3, the DNA is TGTGCCAGCATCGCGGTTAGCTCTGGGGCCAACGTCCTGACTTTC. It translates to CASIAVSSGANVLTF.

This clonotype was observed a single time. This sequence joins TRBV27 and TRBJ1-5; tentatively, D is TRBD1 (6 bases). This CDR3 is 15 amino acids long. Trimming removed 3 bases from V and 0 bases from J, with 9 bases in between. In germline, CDR1 is MNHEY, CDR2 SMNVEV (reference sequence). In nucleotides, the CDR3 is TGTGCCAGCAGTTTCCAGGGGACTAGCAATCAGCCCCAGCATTTT. It yields the protein CASSFQGTSNQPQHF.

The chain recombines TRBV29-1 with TRBJ1-2; tentative D call: TRBD1 (5 bases). CDR1 is SQVTM and CDR2 is ANQGSEA in the germline V gene. The CDR3 extends over 14 amino acids. The V end lost 2 bases, the J end lost 5 bases, and 15 bases lay between the germline ends. The CDR3 region has the DNA TGCAGCGTTGAATTGGGGGACCGTGGATATGGCTACACCTTC. Translated, it gives CSVELGDRGYGYTF.

This chain uses TRBV12-3 or TRBV12-4 with TRBJ2-3; 7 bases agree with TRBD2. The trim removed 4 bases at V and 11 bases at J, leaving 3 bases unmatched. This CDR3 contains 11 residues. The CDR3 spells CASSYTSVQYF. CDR3 DNA sequence: TGTGCCAGCAGTTATACTAGCGTGCAGTATTTT.

This chain connects TRBV29-1 to TRBJ2-3; D is perhaps TRBD2 (5 bases). The CDR3 contains 14 residues. Trimming left V 3 bases short and J 0 bases short, with 10 bases between. Germline CDR1 SQVTM, CDR2 ANQGSEA. CDR3 in amino acids: CSVDPRRSTDTQYF. In nucleotides, the CDR3 is TGCAGCGTTGACCCCCGGAGGAGCACAGATACGCAGTATTTT.

V usage is TRBV30 and J usage is TRBJ2-3; D call uncertain. The CDR3 consists of 15 residues. The germline gives CDR1 GTSNPN, CDR2 SVGIG (reference sequence). V lost 1 base to trimming and J lost 4 bases, with 15 bases between them. CDR3 in amino acids: CAWSGLGPPADTQYF. In nucleotides, the CDR3 is TGTGCCTGGAGTGGGCTGGGCCCTCCGGCAGATACGCAGTATTTT.